This entry lists 20 T cell receptor beta chains sequenced from one sample in a study of T cell clonality in common variable immunodeficiency. These receptors' targets are unknown. Measured with immunoSEQ multiplex PCR; TCRdb has only the in-frame clones, and not every one. This sample carries 40,000 to 50,000 clones, none of them present only once. Notes on the study in general: Common variable immunodeficiency TCR beta sequences reportedly had fewer deletions and N-nucleotide insertions.

Input material: peripheral blood mononuclear cells. The receptors were sampled from a human donor with common variable immunodeficiency.

This clone occurred many times. The read falls 3 residues short of the CDR3 end, and the missing part is taken from the germline J gene. The chain uses TRBV19 and TRBJ2-2; 8 positions agree with TRBD1. After removal of 7 bases from V and 3 bases from J, the junction contained 4 bases not matched to a gene. The CDR3 totals 14 residues. Germline V CDR1 and CDR2: LNHDA, SQIVND (reference sequence). The CDR3: CASNQGADTGELFF. The DNA read from the CDR3 is TGTGCCAGTAACCAGGGGGCGGACACCGGGGAG.

This clone has ten or more counts. The CDR3 end falls 3 residues outside the read, so it is completed with the germline J gene. V gene TRBV19 combines with J gene TRBJ1-2; a weak D match, TRBD1 (5 bases). Trimming shortened V by 3 bases and J by 2 bases, and 7 bases separated the two germline ends. The CDR3 contains 13 residues. The germline V gene has CDR1 LNHDA and CDR2 SQIVND (reference sequence). Here the CDR3 reads CASSIKGNYGYTF. CDR3 bases read: TGTGCCAGTAGTATCAAGGGGAACTATGGC.

This clone was observed many times. The CDR3: CASSQRTGGNQPQHF. The CDR3 DNA, read in part, is TGTGCCAGCAGTCAACGGACAGGGGGAAATCAGCCC. The V gene is TRBV2, the J gene TRBJ1-5; 10 bases agree with TRBD1. The observed sequence ends 3 residues before the CDR3 terminus, with the missing tail filled in from the germline J gene. CDR1 is SNHLY, CDR2 FYNNEI, per germline. This CDR3 is 15 amino acids long. V gave up 5 bases and J gave up 4 bases; unmatched junction bases: 5.

On this clone: The CDR3 goes on 3 residues after the read ends, and that part is filled in from the germline J gene. This chain connects TRBV19 to TRBJ1-2; tentative D call: TRBD1 (6 bases). CDR1 and CDR2 (germline): LNHDA, SQIVND (reference sequence). V shed 8 bases and J shed 4 bases, with 14 bases lying between them. The CDR3 sequence is 13 residues long. The CDR3 reads CASVTGPGYGYTF. CDR3 DNA (partial): TGTGCCAGTGTTACAGGGCCTGGCTATGGC.

As for this clone: The read finishes 3 residues shy of the CDR3 end, and the germline J gene is used to complete it. The chain couples TRBV7-3 to TRBJ2-3, with D possibly being TRBD1 (6 bases). The CDR3 contains 14 residues. V lost 5 bases to trimming and J lost 4 bases, with 13 bases between them. Germline values: CDR1 SGHTA, CDR2 FQGTGA. The CDR3 sequence: CASSLANRADTQYF. The part of the CDR3 DNA that was read is TGTGCCAGCAGCCTAGCCAACAGGGCAGATACG.

Turning to this clone: The read falls 3 residues short of the CDR3 end, and the missing part is taken from the germline J gene. The chain is built from TRBV19 and TRBJ1-5; possibly TRBD1 for D (6 bases). CDR3 length: 17 amino acids. V lost 2 bases and J 7 bases, leaving 21 bases between the germline ends. Germline loops: CDR1 LNHDA, CDR2 SQIVND (reference sequence). The sequenced part of the CDR3 DNA is TGTGCCAGTAGTATAAGGGCCGACAAGGGGGGGAGCCAGCCC. Translation: CASSIRADKGGSQP. The whole CDR3 region reads CASSIRADKGGSQPQHF. Full variable domain (outside the CDR3, taken from reference TRBV19 and TRBJ1-5): DGGITQSPKYLFRKEGQNVTLSCEQNLNHDAMYWYRQDPGQGLRLIYYSQIVNDFQKGDIAEGYSVSREKKESFPLTVTSAQKNPTAFYLCASSIRADKGGSQPQHFGDGTRLSIL.

This clone came up many times. Read sequence stops 3 residues before the CDR3 end, and the germline J gene provides the missing end. This sequence joins TRBV2 and TRBJ2-3; TRBD1 might be the D (6 bases). The CDR3 runs 15 residues. Germline CDR1 reads SNHLY; CDR2 reads FYNNEI. Trimming removed 6 bases from V and 0 bases from J, with 13 bases in between. CDR3 DNA, as far as it was read: TGTGCCAGCAGGCCGGACAGACCTAGCACAGATACG. Translation: CASRPDRPSTDT. The entire CDR3 is CASRPDRPSTDTQYF.

This clone was recorded many times. The read terminates 3 residues before the CDR3 end, so the remaining end is supplied by the germline J gene. The rearrangement joins TRBV6-2 or TRBV6-3 to TRBJ1-1, with 7 positions matching TRBD1. Trimming cost V 2 bases and J 7 bases; bases outside gene matches: 13. The CDR3 totals 16 residues. Germline CDR1 MNHEY, CDR2 SVGEGT. The CDR3 loop reads CASSYPAIGTVREAFF. The part of the CDR3 DNA that was read is TGTGCCAGCAGTTACCCAGCCATTGGGACAGTACGTGAA.

The sample holds a few counts of this clone. CDR3 amino acids: CASSLQAVETQYF. Partial CDR3 DNA: TGTGCCAGCAGCTTACAAGCGGTCGAGACC. The chain recombines TRBV11-2 with TRBJ2-5, with D possibly matching TRBD2 (5 bases). The CDR3 end is not reached by the read, which stops 3 residues before it; the germline J gene fills it in. Germline V lookup: CDR1 SGHAT, CDR2 FQNNGV. The V end was cut by 2 bases, the J end by 5 bases, with 9 bases between. The CDR3 runs to 13 residues.

A remark on this clone: From the germline J gene comes the end of the CDR3, since the read stops 3 residues before it. The chain recombines TRBV10-3 with TRBJ2-1, with 7 bases lining up with TRBD2. The CDR3 is 16 amino acids. V was pared by 6 bases and J by 0 bases, with 8 bases of the junction left unmatched. Germline CDR1 ENHRY, CDR2 SYGVKD. CDR3 DNA (partial): TGTGCCATCAGGTCATCTACTAGCGACTCCTACAATGAG. Its translation: CAIRSSTSDSYNE. The complete CDR3 sequence is CAIRSSTSDSYNEQFF.

Partial CDR3 DNA: TGTGCCAGCAGCTTGGCGGGGGGAATGACCTACGAG. Its translation: CASSLAGGMTYE. In full, the CDR3 reads CASSLAGGMTYEQYF. The genes are TRBV7-6 and TRBJ2-7, with 8 positions matching TRBD2. The read ends 3 residues early relative to the CDR3; the germline J gene fills the gap. Trimming cost V 3 bases and J 2 bases; bases outside gene matches: 6. The germline gives CDR1 SGHVS, CDR2 FNYEAQ. CDR3 length equals 15 residues.

This clone was recorded at least ten times. The read finishes 3 residues shy of the CDR3 end, and the germline J gene is used to complete it. The V call is TRBV2, the J call TRBJ2-4, with D possibly TRBD1 on 6 matching bases. The germline CDR1 and CDR2 sequences are SNHLY and FYNNEI. The CDR3 contains 13 residues. The CDR3 protein is CASSQWGRDTQYF. Partial CDR3 DNA: TGTGCCAGCAGTCAATGGGGCCGGGACACT.

This clone has just a few counts. The read terminates 3 residues before the CDR3 end, so the remaining end is supplied by the germline J gene. The rearrangement uses TRBV5-6 and TRBJ1-3, with TRBD1 as a possible D gene (5 bases). The ends were cut back, 0 bases at V and 3 bases at J, with 10 bases in the middle. Per the germline V gene, CDR1 is SGHDT and CDR2 is YYEEEE. This CDR3 region has 15 residues. CDR3 DNA (partial): TGTGCCAGCAGCTTGGCACGGGGACTTGGAAACACC. It codes for CASSLARGLGNT. The complete CDR3 sequence is CASSLARGLGNTIYF.

Of note for this clone: The read ends 3 residues before the CDR3 terminus; that terminus is restored from the germline J gene. The chain is built from TRBV19 and TRBJ2-2, with D unresolved. Trimming took off 1 base at V and 8 bases at J, with 8 bases between the two ends. The germline V gene has CDR1 LNHDA and CDR2 SQIVND (reference sequence). This CDR3 has 13 amino acids. CDR3 DNA, as far as it was read: TGTGCCAGTAGTATAGGCGCACCGGGGGAG. Translation gives CASSIGAPGE. The complete CDR3 protein is CASSIGAPGELFF.

The CDR3 loop is CSARARGSEYGYTF. Partial CDR3 DNA: TGCAGTGCTAGAGCAAGGGGGTCGGAGTATGGC. V gene TRBV20-1 combines with J gene TRBJ1-2, with D maybe TRBD1 (6 bases). The read falls 3 residues short of the CDR3 end, and the missing part is taken from the germline J gene. The germline gives CDR1 DFQATT, CDR2 SNEGSKA (reference sequence). CDR3 length: 14 residues. Trimming removed 1 base from V and 5 bases from J, with 14 bases in between.

This clone came up many times. The CDR3 goes on 3 residues after the read ends, and that part is filled in from the germline J gene. The chain joins TRBV20-1 to TRBJ2-7, with a tentative D call TRBD2 (5 bases). The CDR3 length is 15 residues. V lost 0 bases and J 2 bases, leaving 14 bases between the germline ends. Germline V gives CDR1 DFQATT, CDR2 SNEGSKA (reference sequence). CDR3 DNA, as far as it was read: TGCAGTGCTAGAGATGAGAAGCGGAGTACCTACGAG. This translates into CSARDEKRSTYE. The whole CDR3 sequence is CSARDEKRSTYEQYF.

In its sample, this clone was seen many times. Coverage ceases 3 residues before the CDR3 finishes, and the germline J gene fills in the end. V is TRBV29-1 and J is TRBJ2-7, with 7 bases identical to TRBD2. The V gene end was trimmed by 5 bases and the J gene end by 0 bases; junction bases not matched to a gene: 7. CDR1 and CDR2 from the germline V gene are SQVTM and ANQGSEA. The CDR3 covers 14 residues. The CDR3 spells CSVCWGGSSYEQYF. Partial CDR3 DNA: TGCAGCGTTTGTTGGGGGGGAAGCTCCTACGAG.

This clone was observed a few times. The read ends 3 residues before the CDR3 terminus; that terminus is restored from the germline J gene. The chain couples TRBV20-1 to TRBJ2-1, with D possibly being TRBD2 (6 bases). Trimming cost V 0 bases and J 9 bases, with 15 bases left between them. This CDR3 spans 14 amino acids. The germline V gene has CDR1 DFQATT and CDR2 SNEGSKA (reference sequence). CDR3 loop: CSARDQTSRGEQFF. CDR3 bases read: TGCAGTGCTAGAGATCAGACTAGTCGAGGTGAG.

This clone was counted many times. The CDR3 extends 3 residues past the end of the read, so its final part is completed from the germline J gene. This chain uses TRBV7-9 with TRBJ2-4; D gene uncertain. Trimming stripped 2 bases from V and 5 bases from J, with 10 bases between. The germline V gene encodes CDR1 SEHNR and CDR2 FQNEAQ (reference sequence). The CDR3 covers 14 residues. CDR3 in amino acids: CASSLSRLENIQYF. Partial CDR3 DNA: TGTGCCAGCAGCTTAAGCAGGCTCGAAAACATT. The full variable domain, rest sourced from reference TRBV7-9 and TRBJ2-4, is DTGVSQNPRHKITKRGQNVTFRCDPISEHNRLYWYRQTLGQGPEFLTYFQNEAQLEKSRLLSDRFSAERPKGSFSTLEIQRTEQGDSAMYLCASSLSRLENIQYFGAGTRLSVL.

This clone occurred a few times. The read ends 3 residues before the CDR3 terminus; that terminus is restored from the germline J gene. This chain joins TRBV30 and TRBJ1-5, with D hard to call. V lost 0 bases and J 1 base, leaving 13 bases between the germline ends. The CDR3 covers 16 residues. Looked up from germline, CDR1 is GTSNPN and CDR2 is SVGIG (reference sequence). The DNA read from the CDR3 is TGTGCCTGGAGTGTTGGGTTGGGCCCCAGCAATCAGCCC. Encoded protein: CAWSVGLGPSNQP. From start to end, the CDR3 is CAWSVGLGPSNQPQHF. Using reference TRBV30 and TRBJ1-5 for the parts outside the CDR3, the full variable domain is SQTIHQWPATLVQPVGSPLSLECTVEGTSNPNLYWYRQAAGRGLQLLFYSVGIGQISSEVPQNLSASRPQDRQFILSSKKLLLSDSGFYLCAWSVGLGPSNQPQHFGDGTRLSIL.